These 27 T cell receptor beta chains share one sample of origin, sequenced in a study of T cells in Graves' hyperthyroidism and ophthalmopathy. The CDR3 regions of TCR beta were amplified from RNA transcripts. HTBI primers were employed in a first-round RT-PCR of the TCR CDR3. Via MiXCR, TCRdb re-called the multiplex PCR reads, giving one row per CDR3 protein. Among 660,000 or so distinct CDR3 sequences listed, roughly 20% were seen once. The specimen sequenced was blood. These receptors all stem from a young man with Graves' ophthalmopathy.

This clonotype was observed a handful of times. The V gene is TRBV5-1, the J gene TRBJ2-5; D is perhaps TRBD2 (6 bases). The CDR3 contains 15 residues. CDR1 is SGHRS, CDR2 YFSETQ, per germline. V lost 4 bases and J 1 base, leaving 14 bases between the germline ends. As DNA, the CDR3 is TGCGCCAGCAGCCCCGGTGCGGGGTTCCAAGAGACCCAGTACTTC. Its translation is CASSPGAGFQETQYF.

This clonotype was recorded a few times. The chain has TRBV30 and TRBJ2-3; 10 bases line up with TRBD2. V shed 2 bases, J shed 3 bases, and the junction held 5 bases outside the gene matches. The germline V gene encodes CDR1 GTSNPN and CDR2 SVGIG (reference sequence). The CDR3 spans 15 residues. In DNA, the CDR3 is TGTGCCTGGAGTAGAGCGGGAGGGGTAACAGATACGCAGTATTTT. This sequence encodes CAWSRAGGVTDTQYF.

The chain combines TRBV28 with TRBJ2-1, with 7 bases fitting TRBD2. The CDR3 is 16 amino acids. Germline assignment: CDR1 MDHEN and CDR2 SYDVKM. The V and J ends lost 6 bases and 9 bases, in that order; junction bases with no gene match: 17. The CDR3 DNA is TGTGCCAGCAGCGACCTAAGCGGGATAAACGGTGGTGAGCAGTTCTTC. Protein sequence: CASSDLSGINGGEQFF.

The CDR3 here is CATSREAVNEQFF. The CDR3 DNA reads as TGTGCCACCAGCAGAGAAGCTGTTAATGAGCAGTTCTTC. The gene calls are TRBV15 and TRBJ2-1, with D hard to call. Germline V gene sequence: CDR1 LNHNV, CDR2 YYDKDF (reference sequence). This CDR3 has 13 amino acids. V was cut by 0 bases and J by 7 bases, with 7 bases left in between. The variable domain in full, completed from reference TRBV15 and TRBJ2-1, reads DAMVIQNPRYQVTQFGKPVTLSCSQTLNHNVMYWYQQKSSQAPKLLFHYYDKDFNNEADTPDNFQSRRPNTSFCFLDIRSPGLGDTAMYLCATSREAVNEQFFGPGTRLTVL.

This clonotype has ten or more counts. This rearrangement joins TRBV28 to TRBJ2-7; D gene ambiguous. The CDR3 runs to 12 residues. Germline V gene sequence: CDR1 MDHEN, CDR2 SYDVKM. V dropped 5 bases and J dropped 6 bases, with 11 bases sitting between them. CDR3 bases: TGTGCCAGCAGTGGCCCTACCTCCGAGCAGTACTTC. Protein product: CASSGPTSEQYF.

The chain links TRBV4-1 to TRBJ1-3, with D hard to call. Germline assignment: CDR1 MGHRA and CDR2 YSYEKL. The V gene lost 2 bases and the J gene lost 3 bases, with 17 bases spanning the gap. The CDR3 is 17 residues long. The CDR3: CASSQLPGVQSGNTIYF. CDR3 nucleotide sequence: TGCGCCAGCAGCCAATTACCGGGAGTACAGAGTGGAAACACCATATATTTT.

The chain links TRBV5-4 to TRBJ2-2; 8 bases are shared with TRBD1. The CDR3 has 17 residues. The germline V gene encodes CDR1 SGHNT and CDR2 YYREEE (reference sequence). V lost 2 bases, J lost 2 bases, and 8 bases stayed unmatched. CDR3: CASSFATGTGNTGELFF. The CDR3 DNA reads TGTGCCAGCAGCTTCGCCACCGGGACAGGTAACACCGGGGAGCTGTTTTTT.

The J gene is TRBJ2-5, the V gene TRBV20-1; 10 nucleotides match TRBD2. This CDR3 spans 14 amino acids. V shed 6 bases and J 5 bases; nucleotides not matched to a gene: 9. Germline V gene sequence: CDR1 DFQATT, CDR2 SNEGSKA (reference sequence). The CDR3 spells CSARTSGLGETQYF. The CDR3 coding sequence is TGCAGTGCGCGGACTAGCGGCCTTGGGGAGACCCAGTACTTC.

This clonotype was counted between two and nine times. The J gene is TRBJ2-1, the V gene TRBV6-1; 9 bases match TRBD2. From germline, CDR1 is MNHNS and CDR2 SASEGT. The CDR3 sequence is 14 residues long. V lost 6 bases, J lost 7 bases, and 7 bases stayed unmatched. The CDR3 protein is CASRPWTSENEQFF. The CDR3 DNA follows: TGTGCCAGCAGACCTTGGACTAGCGAAAATGAGCAGTTCTTC.

The V gene is TRBV7-2, the J gene TRBJ2-4; 8 bases map to TRBD1. The CDR3 length is 20 residues. V dropped 5 bases and J dropped 5; count of bases not matched to a gene: 23. Looked up from germline, CDR1 is SGHTA and CDR2 is FQGNSA. The CDR3 nucleotides are TGTGCCAGCAGCCTAGGGACAGGTCCTGGGGGGAGGAGAACCCAAAACATTCAGTACTTC. It encodes CASSLGTGPGGRRTQNIQYF.

This clonotype was seen repeatedly, ten times or more. V usage is TRBV5-1 and J usage is TRBJ2-3; D perhaps matches TRBD2 (5 bases). Germline V gives CDR1 SGHRS, CDR2 YFSETQ. The CDR3 consists of 16 residues. Trimming cost V 4 bases and J 2 bases, with 17 bases left between them. The CDR3 sequence: CASSPRTGVLTDTQYF. The CDR3, as DNA: TGCGCCAGCAGCCCGAGGACTGGGGTTCTCACAGATACGCAGTATTTT. Together with reference TRBV5-1 and TRBJ2-3, the CDR3 gives the full variable domain: KAGVTQTPRYLIKTRGQQVTLSCSPISGHRSVSWYQQTPGQGLQFLFEYFSETQRNKGNFPGRFSGRQFSNSRSEMNVSTLELGDSALYLCASSPRTGVLTDTQYFGPGTRLTVL.

This clonotype showed up many times. This chain joins TRBV6-1 and TRBJ2-7; 8 bases match TRBD1. The J segment lost 7 bases and the V segment lost 6 bases, leaving 8 bases of the junction unmatched. This CDR3 is 13 amino acids long. From germline, CDR1 is MNHNS and CDR2 SASEGT. This chain's CDR3 is CASRRTGFEEQYF. The CDR3 nucleotides read TGTGCCAGCAGAAGGACAGGGTTCGAGGAGCAGTACTTC.

This clonotype was counted a few times. The rearrangement links TRBV5-1 to TRBJ2-3; 7 bases line up with TRBD2. From germline, CDR1 is SGHRS and CDR2 YFSETQ. V lost 1 base to trimming and J lost 0 bases; unmatched junction nucleotides: 5. The CDR3 covers 16 residues. For the CDR3, the DNA is TGCGCCAGCAGCTTGTATAGCGGGTCTAGCACAGATACGCAGTATTTT. Amino acids: CASSLYSGSSTDTQYF.

This clonotype showed up many times. V gene TRBV5-1 combines with J gene TRBJ2-1; D is ambiguous. The germline gives CDR1 SGHRS, CDR2 YFSETQ. The CDR3 covers 19 residues. V lost 4 bases to trimming and J lost 0 bases, with 23 bases between them. CDR3 residues: CASSPTTGEWKSSYNEQFF. The CDR3 DNA reads TGCGCCAGCAGCCCGACCACCGGCGAGTGGAAGAGCTCCTACAATGAGCAGTTCTTC. The full variable domain, with the rest looked up from reference TRBV5-1 and TRBJ2-1, is KAGVTQTPRYLIKTRGQQVTLSCSPISGHRSVSWYQQTPGQGLQFLFEYFSETQRNKGNFPGRFSGRQFSNSRSEMNVSTLELGDSALYLCASSPTTGEWKSSYNEQFFGPGTRLTVL.

This clonotype was found a few times. The chain carries TRBV27 and TRBJ2-2; TRBD1 is a possible D gene (6 bases). Trimming cost V 5 bases and J 6 bases, with 16 bases left between them. CDR1 and CDR2 from the germline V gene are MNHEY and SMNVEV (reference sequence). CDR3 length equals 15 residues. CDR3 amino acids: CASSPQDSHPGELFF. As DNA, the CDR3 is TGTGCCAGCAGTCCTCAGGACAGCCATCCCGGGGAGCTGTTTTTT.

The rearrangement links TRBV15 to TRBJ1-5; a weak D match, TRBD1 (6 bases). This CDR3 has 14 amino acids. V lost 3 bases and J 4 bases, leaving 10 bases between the germline ends. CDR1 is LNHNV and CDR2 is YYDKDF in the germline V gene (reference sequence). The CDR3 spells CATSSEGGNQPQHF. The DNA of the CDR3 is TGTGCCACCAGCAGCGAAGGGGGAAATCAGCCCCAGCATTTT.

The rearrangement uses TRBV24-1 and TRBJ2-7; D is possibly TRBD2 (6 bases). Per the germline V gene, CDR1 is KGHDR and CDR2 is SFDVKD. This CDR3 is built from 13 residues. The V end was cut by 3 bases, the J end by 12 bases, with 17 bases between. This CDR3 reads CATSDRPGDRWYF. CDR3 DNA: TGTGCCACCAGTGATCGCCCGGGAGACCGGTGGTACTTC.

The chain links TRBV6-5 to TRBJ2-7, with D unclear. Trimming took off 0 bases at V and 3 bases at J, with 12 bases between the two ends. CDR3 length equals 15 residues. Germline loops: CDR1 MNHEY, CDR2 SVGAGI. In DNA, the CDR3 is TGTGCCAGCAGTTACTCGAACCCTAAACTCTACGAGCAGTACTTC. This sequence encodes CASSYSNPKLYEQYF.

This clonotype was counted ten times or more. The chain recombines TRBV27 with TRBJ1-1; perhaps TRBD1 as D (5 bases). This CDR3 spans 14 amino acids. Per the germline V gene, CDR1 is MNHEY and CDR2 is SMNVEV (reference sequence). V lost 6 bases and J 6 bases, leaving 17 bases between the germline ends. Here the CDR3 reads CASRSGGVIAEAFF. As DNA, the CDR3 is TGTGCCAGCAGGTCGGGGGGGGTGATAGCTGAAGCTTTCTTT.

J is TRBJ1-2 and V is TRBV12-3 or TRBV12-4; D may be TRBD1 (5 bases). The CDR3 runs 13 residues. Trimming removed 6 bases at V and 4 bases at J, with 12 bases between. CDR3 sequence reads: CASSRRDFYGYTF. The CDR3, as DNA: TGTGCCAGCAGCCGCCGGGACTTCTATGGCTACACCTTC.

The genes are TRBV10-2 and TRBJ1-3; 7 bases match TRBD1. The CDR3 has 17 amino acids. J was trimmed by 3 bases and V by 6 bases; bases with no gene match: 14. The germline V gene encodes CDR1 WSHSY and CDR2 SAAADI. CDR3 sequence: CASRHPMQGVDGNTIYF. The CDR3 bases are TGCGCCAGCAGGCATCCCATGCAGGGGGTAGATGGAAACACCATATATTTT.

The V gene is TRBV6-1, the J gene TRBJ1-1; no definite D call. Trimming left V 4 bases short and J 1 base short, with 13 bases between. The germline CDR1 and CDR2 sequences are MNHNS and SASEGT. This CDR3 spans 15 amino acids. The CDR3 protein is CASSGVPGGNTEAFF. DNA of the CDR3: TGTGCCAGCAGTGGAGTTCCGGGAGGGAACACTGAAGCTTTCTTT.

Ten or more counts support this clonotype. The rearrangement joins TRBV3-1 to TRBJ2-7; 9 bases are shared with TRBD1. The CDR3 spans 15 residues. With 4 bases clipped from V and 7 bases from J, the junction kept 11 bases outside the gene matches. The germline gives CDR1 LGHDT, CDR2 YNNKEL (reference sequence). The CDR3 loop reads CASSPTGTGYTEQYF. DNA of the CDR3: TGTGCCAGCAGCCCCACCGGGACAGGGTATACAGAGCAGTACTTC.

The chain carries TRBV20-1 and TRBJ1-5; 7 bases align to TRBD1. V gave up 4 bases and J gave up 6 bases; unmatched junction bases: 9. Germline assignment: CDR1 DFQATT and CDR2 SNEGSKA (reference sequence). This CDR3 spans 14 amino acids. The CDR3 sequence is CSATMTGLGQPQHF. The CDR3 DNA follows: TGCAGTGCTACGATGACAGGGCTCGGTCAGCCCCAGCATTTT.

This clonotype occurred many times. The chain uses TRBV5-1 and TRBJ2-1; 7 bases map to TRBD2. The V and J ends lost 1 base and 0 bases, in that order; junction bases with no gene match: 10. This CDR3 contains 18 residues. Germline CDR1 and CDR2: SGHRS and YFSETQ. The CDR3 protein is CASSLTIALAASYNEQFF. In nucleotides, the CDR3 is TGCGCCAGCAGCTTGACCATCGCCCTAGCGGCCTCCTACAATGAGCAGTTCTTC.

V is TRBV7-9 and J is TRBJ1-1, with 8 bases lining up with TRBD1. The CDR3 runs to 15 residues. Germline assignment: CDR1 SEHNR and CDR2 FQNEAQ (reference sequence). The ends lost 5 bases at V and 0 bases at J; junction bases unmatched: 5. CDR3 amino acids: CASSPMTGVNTEAFF. The CDR3 DNA is TGTGCCAGCAGCCCGATGACAGGGGTGAACACTGAAGCTTTCTTT.

Many counts were recorded for this clonotype. V and J are TRBV7-2 and TRBJ1-1; TRBD1 is a possible D gene (5 bases). Germline-derived CDR1 and CDR2 are SGHTA and FQGNSA. The CDR3 runs to 13 residues. V was clipped by 4 bases and J by 5 bases, with 11 bases between them. The CDR3 nucleotides read TGTGCCAGCAGCTCAATTGGGGGGACTGAAGCTTTCTTT. Translated, it gives CASSSIGGTEAFF.